This T cell receptor beta chain emerged from a study of T cells in Graves' hyperthyroidism and ophthalmopathy. J lost 3 bases, V lost 7 bases, and 5 bases had no gene match. Germline V gene data show CDR1 as SQVTM and CDR2 as ANQGSEA. The CDR3 spans 13 residues. Amplification yielded TCR beta CDR3 regions, with RNA transcripts as the source. In the first-round RT-PCR of the TCR CDR3, the HTBI primer set was used. One entry per CDR3 protein, called by TCRdb with MiXCR from the multiplex PCR reads. The table includes some 300,000 distinct CDR3 sequences, roughly 15% detected once. Uncontrolled infection, other autoimmune disease, pregnancy or lactation barred patients from enrollment. Each diagnosis was grounded in clinical symptoms, serum thyroxine and TRAb, thyroid ultrasound, and orbital computed tomography.

The J gene is TRBJ2-3, the V gene TRBV29-1, with 9 bases lining up with TRBD1. This clonotype originated in a man aged 25 to 45 with Graves' hyperthyroidism. Sequences were obtained from blood. Here the CDR3 DNA reads TGCAGCGCCCGGGACAGGGTTACAGATACGCAGTATTTT. It specifies CSARDRVTDTQYF.